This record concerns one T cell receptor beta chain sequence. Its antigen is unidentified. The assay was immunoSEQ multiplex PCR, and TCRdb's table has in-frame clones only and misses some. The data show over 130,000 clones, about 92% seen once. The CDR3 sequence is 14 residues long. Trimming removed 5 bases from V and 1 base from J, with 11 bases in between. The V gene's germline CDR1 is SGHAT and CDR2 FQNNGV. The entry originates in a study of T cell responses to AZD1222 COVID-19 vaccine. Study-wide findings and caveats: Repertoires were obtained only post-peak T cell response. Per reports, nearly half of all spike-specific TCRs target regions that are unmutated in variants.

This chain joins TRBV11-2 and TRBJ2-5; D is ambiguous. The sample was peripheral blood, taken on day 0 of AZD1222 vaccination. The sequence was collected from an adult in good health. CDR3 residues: CASSDGRAQETQYF. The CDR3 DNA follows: TGTGCCAGCAGCGACGGTCGGGCCCAAGAGACCCAGTACTTC.